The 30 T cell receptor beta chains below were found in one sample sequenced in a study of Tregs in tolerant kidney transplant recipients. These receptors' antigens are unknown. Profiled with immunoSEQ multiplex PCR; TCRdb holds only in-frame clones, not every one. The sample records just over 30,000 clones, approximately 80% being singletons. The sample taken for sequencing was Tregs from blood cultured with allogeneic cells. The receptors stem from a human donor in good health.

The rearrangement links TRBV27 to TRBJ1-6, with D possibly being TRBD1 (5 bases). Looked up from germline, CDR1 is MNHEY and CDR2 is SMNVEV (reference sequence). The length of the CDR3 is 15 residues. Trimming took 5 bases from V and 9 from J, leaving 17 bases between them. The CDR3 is CASSLGPYEGSPLHF. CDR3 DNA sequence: TGTGCCAGCAGTCTGGGGCCCTATGAGGGTTCACCCCTCCACTTT.

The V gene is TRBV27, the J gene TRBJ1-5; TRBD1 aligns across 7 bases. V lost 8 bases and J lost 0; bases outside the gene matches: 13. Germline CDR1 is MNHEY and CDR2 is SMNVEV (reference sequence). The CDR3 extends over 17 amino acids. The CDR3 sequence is CASCPSGTANSNQPQHF. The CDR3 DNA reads TGTGCCAGCTGTCCCTCGGGGACAGCAAATAGCAATCAGCCCCAGCATTTT.

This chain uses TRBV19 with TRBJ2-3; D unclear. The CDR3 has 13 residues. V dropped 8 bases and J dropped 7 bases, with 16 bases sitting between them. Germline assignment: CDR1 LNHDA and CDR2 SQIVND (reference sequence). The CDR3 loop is CASRPTVANTQYF. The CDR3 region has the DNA TGTGCCAGTCGACCTACAGTGGCAAATACGCAGTATTTT.

CDR3 nucleotide sequence: TGCGCCAGCAGCTTGGGGATGCGGGAGACCCAGTACTTC. The encoded protein is CASSLGMRETQYF. J is TRBJ2-5 and V is TRBV5-1; D is uncertain. The CDR3 extends over 13 amino acids. V shed 0 bases and J shed 5 bases, with 8 bases lying between them. Germline CDR1 SGHRS, CDR2 YFSETQ.

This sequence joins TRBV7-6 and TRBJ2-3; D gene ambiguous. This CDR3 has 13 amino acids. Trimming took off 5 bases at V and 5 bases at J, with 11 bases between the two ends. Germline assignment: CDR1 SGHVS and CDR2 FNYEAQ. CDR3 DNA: TGTGCCAGCAGCCTATGGGTCCGAGATACGCAGTATTTT. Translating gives CASSLWVRDTQYF.

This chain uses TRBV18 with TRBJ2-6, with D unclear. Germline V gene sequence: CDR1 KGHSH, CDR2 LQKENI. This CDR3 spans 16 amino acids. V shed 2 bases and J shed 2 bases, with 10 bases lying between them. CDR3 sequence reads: CASSPARGPGANVLTF. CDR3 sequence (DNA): TGTGCCAGCTCACCAGCCCGCGGACCTGGGGCCAACGTCCTGACTTTC.

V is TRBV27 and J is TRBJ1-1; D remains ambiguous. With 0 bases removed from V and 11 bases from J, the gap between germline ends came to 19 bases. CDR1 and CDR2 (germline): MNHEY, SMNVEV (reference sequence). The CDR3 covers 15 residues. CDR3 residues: CASSLSWRHELGAFF. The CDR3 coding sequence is TGTGCCAGCAGTTTATCTTGGCGCCACGAACTCGGCGCTTTCTTT.

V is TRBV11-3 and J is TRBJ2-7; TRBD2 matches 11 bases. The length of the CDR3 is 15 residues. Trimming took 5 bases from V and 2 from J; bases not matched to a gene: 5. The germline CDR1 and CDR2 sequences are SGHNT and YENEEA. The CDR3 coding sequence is TGTGCCAGCAGCCGAAGACTAGCGGGGACCTACGAGCAGTACTTC. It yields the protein CASSRRLAGTYEQYF.

Here the CDR3 DNA reads TGCGCCAGCAGCTCTGAAGGGACTAGCGGGAGGGCAGGCGATACGCAGTATTTT. Protein: CASSSEGTSGRAGDTQYF. The chain joins TRBV5-1 to TRBJ2-3; 16 bases match TRBD2. Trimming removed 3 bases from V and 6 bases from J; junction bases left unmatched: 10. The CDR3 is 18 amino acids. Germline CDR1 SGHRS, CDR2 YFSETQ.

DNA for the CDR3: TGTGCCAGCAGTGACGAGGGCAGGGTGGGAGAGACCCAGTACTTC. It specifies CASSDEGRVGETQYF. This chain uses TRBV2 with TRBJ2-5, with D perhaps TRBD1 or TRBD2 (5 bases each). This CDR3 region has 15 residues. Looked up from germline, CDR1 is SNHLY and CDR2 is FYNNEI. V was shortened by 3 bases and J by 4 bases, with 15 bases between the two germline ends.

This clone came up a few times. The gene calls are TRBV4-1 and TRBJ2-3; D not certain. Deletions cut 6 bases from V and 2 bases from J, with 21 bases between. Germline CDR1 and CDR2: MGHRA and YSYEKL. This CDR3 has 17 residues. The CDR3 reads CASRPRAHKGSTDTQYF. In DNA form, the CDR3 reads TGCGCCAGCAGACCTCGAGCTCACAAGGGTTCCACAGATACGCAGTATTTT.

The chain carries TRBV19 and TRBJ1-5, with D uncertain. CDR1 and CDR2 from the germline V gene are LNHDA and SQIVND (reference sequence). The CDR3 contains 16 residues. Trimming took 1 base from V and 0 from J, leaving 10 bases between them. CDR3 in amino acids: CASSIATINSNQPQHF. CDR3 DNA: TGTGCCAGTAGTATAGCCACAATTAATAGCAATCAGCCCCAGCATTTT.

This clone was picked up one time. The CDR3 sequence is CASSFGYSYEQYF. The CDR3 DNA is TGTGCCAGCAGCTTTGGCTACTCCTACGAGCAGTACTTC. The V gene is TRBV5-5, the J gene TRBJ2-7, with no clear D. Germline V gene lookup returns CDR1 SGHKS and CDR2 YYEKEE (reference sequence). V was cut by 2 bases and J by 0 bases, with 6 bases left in between. The CDR3 length is 13 residues.

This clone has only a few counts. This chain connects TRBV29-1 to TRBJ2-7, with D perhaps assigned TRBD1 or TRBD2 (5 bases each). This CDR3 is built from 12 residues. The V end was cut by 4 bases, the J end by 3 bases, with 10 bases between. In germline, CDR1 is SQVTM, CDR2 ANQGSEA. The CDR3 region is CSVGGTNYEQYF. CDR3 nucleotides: TGCAGCGTTGGGGGGACCAACTACGAGCAGTACTTC.

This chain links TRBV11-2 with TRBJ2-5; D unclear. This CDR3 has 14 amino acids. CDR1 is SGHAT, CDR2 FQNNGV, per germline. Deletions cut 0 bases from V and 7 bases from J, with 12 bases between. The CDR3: CASSLEFGSSTQYF. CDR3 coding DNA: TGTGCCAGCAGCTTAGAATTCGGTTCGTCGACCCAGTACTTC.

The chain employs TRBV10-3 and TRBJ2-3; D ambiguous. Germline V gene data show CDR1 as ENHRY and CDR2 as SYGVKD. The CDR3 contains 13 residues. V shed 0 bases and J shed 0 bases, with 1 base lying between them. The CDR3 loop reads CAISESSTDTQYF. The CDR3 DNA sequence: TGTGCCATCAGTGAGTCTAGCACAGATACGCAGTATTTT.

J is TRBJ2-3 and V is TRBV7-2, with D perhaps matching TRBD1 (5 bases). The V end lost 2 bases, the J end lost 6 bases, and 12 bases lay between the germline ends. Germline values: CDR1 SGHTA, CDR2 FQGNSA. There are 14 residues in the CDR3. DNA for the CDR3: TGTGCCAGCAGCTTAATAGGGGTAGGGGATACGCAGTATTTT. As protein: CASSLIGVGDTQYF. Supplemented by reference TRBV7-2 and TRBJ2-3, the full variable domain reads GAGVSQSPSNKVTEKGKDVELRCDPISGHTALYWYRQSLGQGLEFLIYFQGNSAPDKSGLPSDRFSAERTGGSVSTLTIQRTQQEDSAVYLCASSLIGVGDTQYFGPGTRLTVL.

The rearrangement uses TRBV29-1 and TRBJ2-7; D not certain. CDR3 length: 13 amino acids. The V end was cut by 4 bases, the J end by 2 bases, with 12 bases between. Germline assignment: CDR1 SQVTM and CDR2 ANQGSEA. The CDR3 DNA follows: TGCAGCGTTGCCGTCGGGCAACCCTACGAGCAGTACTTC. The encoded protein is CSVAVGQPYEQYF.

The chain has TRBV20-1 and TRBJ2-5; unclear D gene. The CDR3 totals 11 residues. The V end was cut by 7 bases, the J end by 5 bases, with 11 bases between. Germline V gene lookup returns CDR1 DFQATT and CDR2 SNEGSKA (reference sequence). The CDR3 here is CSGELLETQYF. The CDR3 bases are TGCAGTGGTGAACTCCTGGAGACCCAGTACTTC.

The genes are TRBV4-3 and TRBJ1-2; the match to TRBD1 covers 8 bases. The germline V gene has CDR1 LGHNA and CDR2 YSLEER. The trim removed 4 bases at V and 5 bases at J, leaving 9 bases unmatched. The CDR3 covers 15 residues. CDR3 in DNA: TGCGCCAGCAGCCGAGCCTCGACAGGGGATTATGGCTACACCTTC. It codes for CASSRASTGDYGYTF.

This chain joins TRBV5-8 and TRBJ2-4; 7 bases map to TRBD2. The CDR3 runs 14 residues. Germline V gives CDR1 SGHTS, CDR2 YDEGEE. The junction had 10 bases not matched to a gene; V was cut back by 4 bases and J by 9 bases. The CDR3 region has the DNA TGTGCCAGCAGCGCCGGACTAGTTCACAGCATTCAGTACTTC. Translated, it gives CASSAGLVHSIQYF.

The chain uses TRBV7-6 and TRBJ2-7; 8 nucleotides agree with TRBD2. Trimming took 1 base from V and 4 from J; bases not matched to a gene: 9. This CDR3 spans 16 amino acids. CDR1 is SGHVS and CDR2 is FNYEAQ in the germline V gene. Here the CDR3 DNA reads TGTGCCAGCAGCTTAGAGTCGTCGGGGGGGCCTTACGAGCAGTACTTC. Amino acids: CASSLESSGGPYEQYF.

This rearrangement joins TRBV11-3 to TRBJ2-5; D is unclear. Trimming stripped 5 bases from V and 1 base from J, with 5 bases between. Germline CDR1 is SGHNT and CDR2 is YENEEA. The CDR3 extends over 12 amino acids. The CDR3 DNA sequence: TGTGCCAGCAGCCTCCCCCAAGAGACCCAGTACTTC. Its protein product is CASSLPQETQYF.

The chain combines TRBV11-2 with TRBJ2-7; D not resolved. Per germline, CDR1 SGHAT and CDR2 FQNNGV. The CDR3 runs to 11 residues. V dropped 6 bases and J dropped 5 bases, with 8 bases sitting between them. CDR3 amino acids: CASSPYDEQYF. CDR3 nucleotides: TGTGCCAGCAGTCCGTATGACGAGCAGTACTTC.

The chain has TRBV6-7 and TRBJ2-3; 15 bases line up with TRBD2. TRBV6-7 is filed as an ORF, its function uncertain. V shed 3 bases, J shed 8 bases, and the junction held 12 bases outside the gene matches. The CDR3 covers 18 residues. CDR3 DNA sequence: TGTGCCAGCAGTTATGCTCCGGGACTAGCGGGGGGATGGGCTACGCAGTATTTT. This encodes CASSYAPGLAGGWATQYF.

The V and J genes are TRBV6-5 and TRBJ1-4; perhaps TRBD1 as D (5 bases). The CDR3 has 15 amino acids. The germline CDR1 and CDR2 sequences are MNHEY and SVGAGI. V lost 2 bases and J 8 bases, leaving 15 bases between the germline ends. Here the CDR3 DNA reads TGTGCCAGCAGTTACGGTAGGGGAGTCGGGGAAAAACTGTTTTTT. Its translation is CASSYGRGVGEKLFF.

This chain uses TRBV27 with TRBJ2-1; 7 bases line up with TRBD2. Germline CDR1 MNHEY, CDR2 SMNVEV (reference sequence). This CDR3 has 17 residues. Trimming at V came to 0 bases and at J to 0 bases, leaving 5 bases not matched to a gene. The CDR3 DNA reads TGTGCCAGCAGTTTATCCGGCGGCGGGAGCTCCTACAATGAGCAGTTCTTC. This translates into CASSLSGGGSSYNEQFF.

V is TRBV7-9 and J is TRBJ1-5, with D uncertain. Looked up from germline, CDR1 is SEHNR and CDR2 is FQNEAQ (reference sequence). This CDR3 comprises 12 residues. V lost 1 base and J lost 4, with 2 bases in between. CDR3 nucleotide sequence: TGTGCCAGCAGCTTAGTGAATCAGCCCCAGCATTTT. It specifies CASSLVNQPQHF.

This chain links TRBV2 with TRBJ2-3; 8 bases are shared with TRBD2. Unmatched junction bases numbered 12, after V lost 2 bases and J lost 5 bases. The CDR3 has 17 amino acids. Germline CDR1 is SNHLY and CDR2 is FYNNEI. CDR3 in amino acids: CASSESGWAGGGDTQYF. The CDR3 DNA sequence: TGTGCCAGCAGTGAAAGTGGGTGGGCGGGGGGCGGAGATACGCAGTATTTT.

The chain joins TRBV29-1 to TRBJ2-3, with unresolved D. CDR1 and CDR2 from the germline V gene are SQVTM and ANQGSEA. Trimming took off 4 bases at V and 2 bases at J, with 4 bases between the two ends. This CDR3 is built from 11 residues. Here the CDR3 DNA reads TGCAGCGTTGCCTACACAGATACGCAGTATTTT. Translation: CSVAYTDTQYF.